This TCR beta chain was sequenced in a study of cytomegalovirus exposure and HLA in healthy donors. V was trimmed by 0 bases and J by 4 bases, leaving 12 bases between them. Germline CDR1 reads LNHDA; CDR2 reads SQIVND (reference sequence). This CDR3 region has 15 residues. PCR employed 60 Vbeta and 13 Jbeta primers. Clones were read by immunoSEQ multiplex PCR, and TCRdb kept only the in-frame ones, dropping some. The sample records about 150,000 clones, about 72% being singletons. Study conclusions and caveats: Researchers reported in a later analysis that common viral pathogens appeared linked to several top clusters. Sequencing depth across donors, presence/absence analyses assumed, was roughly uniform.

On this clone: Its cognate antigen is unknown.

The receptor comes from a male donor in good health and CMV-seronegative. The sample was PBMCs. The chain has TRBV19 and TRBJ1-2, with D unclear. Here the CDR3 reads CASSIDLLRAYGYTF. The DNA for the CDR3 is TGTGCCAGTAGTATAGATCTATTGAGGGCCTATGGCTACACCTTC.